This is a list of T cell receptor beta chains from one sample in a study of CD8+CD57+ T cells in acquired aplastic anemia. TCRdb itself ran the reads through MiXCR, one entry per CDR3 protein. The sample includes just over 150,000 distinct CDR3 sequences, 40% to 60% of them seen just once. The sequenced sample was sorted CD4+, CD8+, or CD8+CD57+ T cells (not recorded which) from PBMCs. The origin of the receptors is a human donor with aplastic anemia. Each CDR3 is given with its conserved first and last residue. Each record gives: CDR3 protein, CDR3 DNA, clone size, D gene, J gene, V gene. A D gene is named only where the DNA matches it firmly. Clone size, where shown, is once, few, many, or a class for clones that have expanded.

CDR3aa: CASSTGLAGTDNEQFF
CDR3nt: TGTGCCAGTAGTACAGGACTAGCGGGAACTGACAATGAGCAGTTCTTC
abundance: NA
d_gene: TRBD2
j_gene: TRBJ2-1
v_gene: TRBV19

CDR3aa: CAISDNPLVDGYTF
CDR3nt: TGTGCCATCAGTGACAACCCCCTCGTCGATGGCTACACCTTC
abundance: many
d_gene: NA
j_gene: TRBJ1-2
v_gene: TRBV10-3

CDR3aa: CASSRTVSYEQYF
CDR3nt: TGTGCCAGCAGCCGGACTGTCTCCTACGAGCAGTACTTC
abundance: NA
d_gene: NA
j_gene: TRBJ2-7
v_gene: TRBV7-4

CDR3aa: CSVSRDSFVTF
CDR3nt: TGCAGCGTTTCCCGAGACAGCTTCGTCACCTTC
abundance: NA
d_gene: NA
j_gene: TRBJ1-2
v_gene: TRBV29-1

CDR3aa: CASSDEGGDTEAFF
CDR3nt: TGTGCCAGCAGTGACGAGGGGGGTGACACTGAAGCTTTCTTT
abundance: NA
d_gene: NA
j_gene: TRBJ1-1
v_gene: TRBV2

CDR3aa: CASSLRITGETQYF
CDR3nt: TGTGCCAGCAGCCTAAGGATCACCGGAGAGACCCAGTACTTC
abundance: many
d_gene: NA
j_gene: TRBJ2-5
v_gene: TRBV7-8

CDR3aa: CASSRSGTVTYEQYF
CDR3nt: TGTGCCAGCAGCCGATCCGGGACAGTAACCTACGAGCAGTACTTC
abundance: NA
d_gene: TRBD1
j_gene: TRBJ2-7
v_gene: TRBV7-6

CDR3aa: CASSSSPATNEKLFF
CDR3nt: TGCGCCAGCAGCTCCTCACCCGCAACTAATGAAAAACTGTTTTTT
abundance: NA
d_gene: NA
j_gene: TRBJ1-4
v_gene: TRBV5-1

CDR3aa: CASTDTSNQPQHF
CDR3nt: TGCGCCAGTACCGACACCAGCAATCAGCCCCAGCATTTT
abundance: NA
d_gene: NA
j_gene: TRBJ1-5
v_gene: TRBV5-1

CDR3aa: CATSSRTGNNSPLHF
CDR3nt: TGTGCCACCAGCTCCCGGACAGGAAATAATTCACCCCTCCACTTT
abundance: NA
d_gene: TRBD1
j_gene: TRBJ1-6
v_gene: TRBV15

CDR3aa: CASSWDSPLYEQYF
CDR3nt: TGCGCCAGCAGCTGGGACAGCCCCCTCTACGAGCAGTACTTC
abundance: many
d_gene: TRBD1
j_gene: TRBJ2-7
v_gene: TRBV5-1

CDR3aa: CAIRQGNLVYEQYF
CDR3nt: TGTGCCATCAGACAGGGGAATTTAGTCTACGAGCAGTACTTC
abundance: NA
d_gene: TRBD1
j_gene: TRBJ2-7
v_gene: TRBV10-3

CDR3aa: CASSFLARSQDTQYF
CDR3nt: TGTGCCAGCAGCTTTTTAGCCCGAAGTCAGGATACGCAGTATTTT
abundance: many
d_gene: NA
j_gene: TRBJ2-3
v_gene: TRBV7-8

CDR3aa: CASSWRQALTYEQYF
CDR3nt: TGTGCCAGTAGTTGGCGACAGGCTCTCACCTACGAGCAGTACTTC
abundance: NA
d_gene: NA
j_gene: TRBJ2-7
v_gene: TRBV19

CDR3aa: CAISNSDRETYEQYF
CDR3nt: TGTGCCATCTCAAATTCTGACAGGGAAACCTACGAGCAGTACTTC
abundance: NA
d_gene: TRBD1
j_gene: TRBJ2-7
v_gene: TRBV10-3

CDR3aa: CASSDPITGQGNNEQFF
CDR3nt: TGTGCCAGCAGTGACCCAATAACGGGACAGGGGAACAATGAGCAGTTCTTC
abundance: many
d_gene: TRBD1
j_gene: TRBJ2-1
v_gene: TRBV2

CDR3aa: CASTTGGHNEQFF
CDR3nt: TGTGCCAGCACAACAGGGGGCCACAATGAGCAGTTCTTC
abundance: many
d_gene: TRBD1
j_gene: TRBJ2-1
v_gene: TRBV12-3/TRBV12-4

CDR3aa: CASSSSGVCHTHDALCSNQPQHF
CDR3nt: TGTGCCAGCAGCTCCTCTGGGGTTTGCCACACTCATGATGCGCTGTGTAGCAATCAGCCCCAGCATTTT
abundance: NA
d_gene: NA
j_gene: TRBJ1-5
v_gene: TRBV7-1

CDR3aa: CASSIRDRSTDTQYF
CDR3nt: TGCGCCAGCAGCATCCGGGACAGGAGCACAGATACGCAGTATTTT
abundance: many
d_gene: TRBD1
j_gene: TRBJ2-3
v_gene: TRBV4-3

CDR3aa: CSARAGYGYTF
CDR3nt: TGCAGTGCTAGAGCTGGGTATGGCTACACCTTC
abundance: many
d_gene: NA
j_gene: TRBJ1-2
v_gene: TRBV20-1

CDR3aa: CSASGQGAENSPLHF
CDR3nt: TGCAGTGCGTCTGGACAGGGGGCTGAGAATTCACCCCTCCACTTT
abundance: NA
d_gene: TRBD1
j_gene: TRBJ1-6
v_gene: TRBV20-1

CDR3aa: CASTRGAVEKLFF
CDR3nt: TGTGCCAGCACGAGAGGGGCGGTCGAAAAACTGTTTTTT
abundance: NA
d_gene: NA
j_gene: TRBJ1-4
v_gene: TRBV2

CDR3aa: CATSRGGADTQYF
CDR3nt: TGTGCCACCAGCAGAGGGGGTGCAGATACGCAGTATTTT
abundance: many
d_gene: NA
j_gene: TRBJ2-3
v_gene: TRBV15

CDR3aa: CASSLGRQGGELFF
CDR3nt: TGTGCCAGCAGCCTGGGACGGCAGGGGGGGGAGCTGTTTTTT
abundance: NA
d_gene: NA
j_gene: TRBJ2-2
v_gene: TRBV9

CDR3aa: CASRGANEKLFF
CDR3nt: TGTGCCAGCAGGGGGGCTAATGAAAAACTGTTTTTT
abundance: NA
d_gene: TRBD1
j_gene: TRBJ1-4
v_gene: TRBV10-3

CDR3aa: CASGPGQGSYEQYF
CDR3nt: TGTGCCAGCGGCCCTGGACAGGGCTCCTACGAGCAGTACTTC
abundance: NA
d_gene: TRBD1
j_gene: TRBJ2-7
v_gene: TRBV27

CDR3aa: CASSLGPGRGDTQYF
CDR3nt: TGTGCCAGCAGCTTAGGACCGGGGCGAGGGGATACGCAGTATTTT
abundance: few
d_gene: NA
j_gene: TRBJ2-3
v_gene: TRBV7-6

CDR3aa: CSVDTDRDGGYTF
CDR3nt: TGCAGCGTTGACACAGACAGGGATGGTGGCTACACCTTC
abundance: NA
d_gene: TRBD1
j_gene: TRBJ1-2
v_gene: TRBV29-1

CDR3aa: CASSSPTGDTGELFF
CDR3nt: TGCGCCAGCAGCTCCCCCACAGGGGACACCGGGGAGCTGTTTTTT
abundance: many
d_gene: TRBD1
j_gene: TRBJ2-2
v_gene: TRBV5-1

CDR3aa: CASSEWAPGQGTDTQYF
CDR3nt: TGCGCCAGCAGTGAGTGGGCCCCCGGACAGGGGACAGATACGCAGTATTTT
abundance: many
d_gene: TRBD1
j_gene: TRBJ2-3
v_gene: TRBV10-1

CDR3aa: CSASVQTIEAGAFF
CDR3nt: TGCAGTGCTAGTGTTCAGACAATTGAGGCTGGAGCTTTCTTT
abundance: NA
d_gene: NA
j_gene: TRBJ1-1
v_gene: TRBV20-1

CDR3aa: CASSELGANYGYTF
CDR3nt: TGTGCCAGCAGTGAGTTAGGTGCTAACTATGGCTACACCTTC
abundance: many
d_gene: NA
j_gene: TRBJ1-2
v_gene: TRBV25-1

CDR3aa: CASRRQLATGGFQETQYF
CDR3nt: TGTGCCAGCAGACGTCAGCTAGCGACGGGGGGTTTTCAAGAGACCCAGTACTTC
abundance: NA
d_gene: TRBD2
j_gene: TRBJ2-5
v_gene: TRBV2

CDR3aa: CVSTSSVAGIQETQYF
CDR3nt: TGTGTCAGCACCTCTTCGGTCGCGGGGATCCAAGAGACCCAGTACTTC
abundance: many
d_gene: NA
j_gene: TRBJ2-5
v_gene: TRBV12-3/TRBV12-4

CDR3aa: CASSHLAGGDNEQFF
CDR3nt: TGTGCCAGCAGCCATCTAGCGGGGGGGGACAATGAGCAGTTCTTC
abundance: NA
d_gene: TRBD2
j_gene: TRBJ2-1
v_gene: TRBV14

CDR3aa: CASSVGGGRTNTGELFF
CDR3nt: TGTGCCAGCAGCGTAGGCGGCGGGAGGACGAACACCGGGGAGCTGTTTTTT
abundance: many
d_gene: TRBD2
j_gene: TRBJ2-2
v_gene: TRBV9

CDR3aa: CASSDREQETQYF
CDR3nt: TGTGCCAGCAGCGACCGGGAGCAAGAGACCCAGTACTTC
abundance: NA
d_gene: NA
j_gene: TRBJ2-5
v_gene: TRBV7-9

CDR3aa: CASSQDLRLDYEQYF
CDR3nt: TGCGCCAGCAGCCAAGATTTAAGACTAGACTACGAGCAGTACTTC
abundance: many
d_gene: NA
j_gene: TRBJ2-7
v_gene: TRBV4-2

CDR3aa: CSAMTSGTPRDEQFF
CDR3nt: TGCAGTGCTATGACTAGCGGGACGCCCAGGGATGAGCAGTTCTTC
abundance: NA
d_gene: TRBD2
j_gene: TRBJ2-1
v_gene: TRBV20-1

CDR3aa: CASSGAAKGGSYGYTF
CDR3nt: TGTGCCAGCAGTGGAGCAGCTAAAGGGGGAAGCTATGGCTACACCTTC
abundance: NA
d_gene: NA
j_gene: TRBJ1-2
v_gene: TRBV6-1

CDR3aa: CSVEDRGGLAMGTGELFF
CDR3nt: TGCAGCGTTGAAGATCGCGGGGGACTAGCAATGGGTACCGGGGAGCTGTTTTTT
abundance: many
d_gene: TRBD2
j_gene: TRBJ2-2
v_gene: TRBV29-1

CDR3aa: CASSPSLGTGPDTQYF
CDR3nt: TGTGCCAGCAGTCCCTCCCTAGGGACAGGCCCAGATACGCAGTATTTT
abundance: NA
d_gene: TRBD1
j_gene: TRBJ2-3
v_gene: TRBV27

CDR3aa: CAIGGFGASETQYF
CDR3nt: TGTGCCATCGGTGGGTTTGGGGCCTCAGAGACCCAGTACTTC
abundance: NA
d_gene: NA
j_gene: TRBJ2-5
v_gene: TRBV10-3

CDR3aa: CSVPGDRGGELFF
CDR3nt: TGCAGCGTTCCGGGGGATCGGGGCGGGGAGCTGTTTTTT
abundance: NA
d_gene: NA
j_gene: TRBJ2-2
v_gene: TRBV29-1

CDR3aa: CASLTGAGTGELFF
CDR3nt: TGTGCCAGTTTAACAGGGGCAGGAACCGGGGAGCTGTTTTTT
abundance: many
d_gene: TRBD1
j_gene: TRBJ2-2
v_gene: TRBV19

CDR3aa: CASSARLAGVSQYF
CDR3nt: TGTGCCAGCAGCGCCCGACTAGCGGGAGTGTCTCAGTACTTC
abundance: NA
d_gene: TRBD2
j_gene: TRBJ2-5
v_gene: TRBV2

CDR3aa: CASTWDGKVDTQYF
CDR3nt: TGTGCCAGCACCTGGGACGGAAAAGTAGATACGCAGTATTTT
abundance: NA
d_gene: NA
j_gene: TRBJ2-3
v_gene: TRBV9

CDR3aa: CATSDPRAWETQYF
CDR3nt: TGTGCCACCAGTGATCCCAGGGCTTGGGAGACCCAGTACTTC
abundance: many
d_gene: NA
j_gene: TRBJ2-5
v_gene: TRBV24-1

CDR3aa: CSARVGATNEQFF
CDR3nt: TGCAGTGCTAGAGTAGGGGCCACCAATGAGCAGTTCTTC
abundance: once
d_gene: NA
j_gene: TRBJ2-1
v_gene: TRBV20-1

CDR3aa: CSGSRGSEAFF
CDR3nt: TGCAGCGGGAGCCGAGGGTCTGAAGCTTTCTTT
abundance: NA
d_gene: NA
j_gene: TRBJ1-1
v_gene: TRBV29-1

CDR3aa: CASSEPTETSAGGNTQYF
CDR3nt: TGCGCCAGCAGTGAGCCAACAGAGACTAGCGCAGGTGGAAATACGCAGTATTTT
abundance: many
d_gene: TRBD2
j_gene: TRBJ2-3
v_gene: TRBV10-1

CDR3aa: CASSRAGGGGTQYF
CDR3nt: TGTGCCAGCAGCCGAGCGGGAGGAGGAGGGACCCAGTACTTC
abundance: NA
d_gene: TRBD2
j_gene: TRBJ2-5
v_gene: TRBV7-2